The sequence of this T cell receptor beta chain was determined in a study of shared clonotypes between healthy human individuals. The table came from immunoSEQ multiplex PCR; TCRdb's copy has only in-frame clones and leaves some out. This table holds approximately 1.1 million clones, approximately 80% found once. Germline lookup yields CDR1 MNHNS and CDR2 SASEGT. The CDR3 covers 15 residues. Trimming removed 6 bases from V and 3 bases from J, with 17 bases in between. The clonotype was recovered from a man aged 18 to 30 in good health. Some clones in this sample may be carry-over from other donors' samples. The chain links TRBV6-1 to TRBJ2-5; D ambiguous. Sequencing was carried out using memory CD4+ T cells from PBMCs. Subset: CD45RA-negative fraction. The CDR3: CASRPSLQREETQYF. The CDR3 DNA reads TGTGCCAGCAGACCCAGTCTCCAACGAGAAGAGACCCAGTACTTC.